This TCR beta chain was identified during a study of cytomegalovirus exposure and HLA in healthy donors (dated by TCRdb to the late 2010s). Some background on the complete study: According to a later analysis, one platform produced both the 110 or so validation repertoires and the 666 repertoires of the first cohort. The aim of the study was to test whether cataloging public T cell receptors could identify signatures of past pathogen exposure. Besides the first cohort of 500 to 700 subjects, a separate validation cohort made up of over 100 different subjects was used. To predict cytomegalovirus infection status, the study brought together high-throughput TCR immunosequencing, statistical association of individual TCRs with disease status, and machine learning.

Separate from the approximately 670-subject first cohort, the validation cohort of roughly 130 subjects was the group to which the donors belonged. The germline V gene gives CDR1 as SGHRS and CDR2 as YFSETQ. The CDR3 contains 15 residues, cysteine and phenylalanine counted. CDR3 DNA is the only sequence kept; it has 45 bases, read in frame from the first base. The V end loses 4 bases and the J end loses 5 bases, and a stretch of 18 bases separates them. Libraries were prepared through the immunoSEQ multiplex PCR assay. The authors' pipeline ran thus. To diagnose cytomegalovirus status from the catalog of TCR beta chain sequences, a statistical classification framework was built. What TCRdb holds here is the immuneACCESS table cut down to in-frame rearrangements. Part of the clones is not present; checked against another copy, under half of the missing clones reflect an unresolved V gene, and the others are unexplained. V and J calls and clone size are copied from that table; D and trimming were computed from the DNA. Recorded for this sample are some 130,000 clones; roughly nine tenths of them occurred a single time. The top ten clonotypes cover roughly 1.2% of the sample.

This clone was picked up one time. Its antigen remains unidentified. No much larger clonotype is one base removed from it; base qualities were not supplied. Overall study results and their limits: The validation cohort had no HLA typing available for a later analysis, so co-occurrence within that cohort was assessed over all 130 or so repertoires. Three of the identified cytomegalovirus-associated TCR beta chains were confirmed in vitro to be specific for cytomegalovirus antigens. Cytomegalovirus status was reported to be diagnosed by the classifier with high specificity and sensitivity in both the original and validation cohorts. Of the cluster scores, around 95% were above 0 in a later analysis, which found that TCRs clustered in the first cohort also tended to co-occur in the 120 validation repertoires. Most TCR sequences were observed very rarely across donors, whereas some public TCRs were present in many individuals. The authors suggested that the approach could potentially be extended to other disease states and immunological phenotypes. In the study, approximately 160 TCR beta chains were listed as associated with cytomegalovirus.

The sequence was collected from a woman aged 18-29 years in good health and CMV-seronegative. Sequenced: PBMCs. The V gene is TRBV5-1 and the J gene is TRBJ2-5, with no D gene named confidently. For the CDR3, the sequence is CASSQDPAVRETQYF. The DNA reads TGCGCCAGCAGCCAAGATCCCGCGGTGAGGGAGACCCAGTACTTC.